The 5 T cell receptor beta chains presented below share a single source sample, sequenced in a study of regulatory T cells in long-lasting Graves disease (dated by TCRdb to 2020 to 2023). The library relied on multiplex PCR. The reads were generated on an Illumina HiSeq 4000. iRepertoire HTBI primers and Arm-PCR amplification of CDR3 regions were used to construct TCR beta libraries. The public reads were quality trimmed at Q25 with fastp and then assembled into clones with MiXCR by TCRdb, keeping productive beta chains. Each CDR3 protein gets just one entry, which takes the most common genes and DNA from the rows behind it. For this sample the table gives a few hundred thousand distinct CDR3 sequences, of which about 11% were detected only once. The ten largest make up under 20% of the sample. Interpreted using the paper, the time point label stands for: newly diagnosed GD, antithyroid drugs for less than 3 months. For both TCR sequencing and RNA sequencing, RNA was extracted from PBMCs in TRIzol.

Another study also made use of these data, one on T cells in Graves' hyperthyroidism and ophthalmopathy.

The sample in question was peripheral blood mononuclear cells (PBMCs), obtained at new diagnosis, from a patient treated with antithyroid drugs. The source is a woman aged 18-30 years with Graves disease. Donor details come from another sample of the same person, matched by shared clones.

The sample holds many counts of this clonotype. The chain is built from TRBV20-1 and TRBJ2-3, with a tentative D call TRBD1 (6 bases). V shed 4 bases and J shed 6 bases, with 14 bases lying between them. The CDR3 runs to 13 residues. CDR1 and CDR2 from the germline V gene are DFQATT and SNEGSKA (reference sequence). CDR3 protein: CSAKVGGSDTQYF. The DNA of the CDR3 is TGCAGTGCTAAGGTTGGGGGCTCGGATACGCAGTATTTT.

The chain carries TRBV27 and TRBJ2-5; D uncertain. Germline CDR1 MNHEY, CDR2 SMNVEV (reference sequence). The CDR3 is 16 residues long. V was shortened by 5 bases and J by 1 base, with 17 bases between the two germline ends. The CDR3 is CASSPDSVGAQETQYF. CDR3 bases: TGTGCCAGCAGTCCCGACTCGGTGGGTGCCCAAGAGACCCAGTACTTC.

This clonotype was observed many times. The chain employs TRBV4-3 and TRBJ2-2, with TRBD2 identical over 7 bases. Germline V lookup: CDR1 LGHNA, CDR2 YSLEER. The CDR3 runs 17 residues. Trimming removed 1 base from V and 6 bases from J; junction bases left unmatched: 11. The CDR3 coding sequence is TGCGCCAGCAGCCAAGCCCCTAGGGCGGCGGGAGCCGGGGAGCTGTTTTTT. This gives the protein CASSQAPRAAGAGELFF.

This clonotype has a handful of counts. The chain has TRBV6-1 and TRBJ2-7; the match to TRBD1 covers 10 bases. V was pared by 6 bases and J by 4 bases, with 6 bases of the junction left unmatched. CDR3 length: 14 residues. Per germline, CDR1 MNHNS and CDR2 SASEGT. The CDR3 sequence is CASSPGQGEYEQYF. For the CDR3, the DNA is TGTGCCAGCAGCCCCGGACAGGGGGAATACGAGCAGTACTTC.

This clonotype was counted at least ten times. This sequence joins TRBV7-3 and TRBJ1-1, with D possibly matching TRBD1 (5 bases). Per the germline V gene, CDR1 is SGHTA and CDR2 is FQGTGA. There are 13 residues in the CDR3. Trimming removed 5 bases from V and 5 bases from J, with 12 bases in between. The chain's CDR3 is CASSRNQGTEAFF. The CDR3 bases are TGTGCCAGCAGCCGAAACCAGGGTACTGAAGCTTTCTTT.